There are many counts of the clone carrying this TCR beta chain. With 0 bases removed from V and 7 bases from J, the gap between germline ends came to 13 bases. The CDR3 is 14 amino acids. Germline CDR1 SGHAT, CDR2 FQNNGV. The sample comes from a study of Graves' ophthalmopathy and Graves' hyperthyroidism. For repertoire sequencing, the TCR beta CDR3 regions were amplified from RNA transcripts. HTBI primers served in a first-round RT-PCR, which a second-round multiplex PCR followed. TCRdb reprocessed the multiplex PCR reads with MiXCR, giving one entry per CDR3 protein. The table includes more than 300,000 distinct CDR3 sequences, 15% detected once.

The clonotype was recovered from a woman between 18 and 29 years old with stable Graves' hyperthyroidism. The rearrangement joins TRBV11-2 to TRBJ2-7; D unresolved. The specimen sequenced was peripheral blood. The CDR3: CASSLDIGVGEQYF. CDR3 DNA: TGTGCCAGCAGCTTAGATATTGGGGTAGGAGAGCAGTACTTC.